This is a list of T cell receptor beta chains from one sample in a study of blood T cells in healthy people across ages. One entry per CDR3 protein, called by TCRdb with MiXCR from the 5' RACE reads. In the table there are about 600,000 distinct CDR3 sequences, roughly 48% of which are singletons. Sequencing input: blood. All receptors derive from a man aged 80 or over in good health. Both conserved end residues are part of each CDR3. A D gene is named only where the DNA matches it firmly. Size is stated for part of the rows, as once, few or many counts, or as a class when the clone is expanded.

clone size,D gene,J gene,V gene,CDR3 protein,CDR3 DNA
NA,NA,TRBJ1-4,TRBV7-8,CASTPSATNEKLFF,TGTGCCAGCACACCCTCTGCAACTAATGAAAAACTGTTTTTT
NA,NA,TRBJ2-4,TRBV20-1,CSAPFGENIQYF,TGCAGTGCTCCCTTTGGGGAAAACATTCAGTACTTC
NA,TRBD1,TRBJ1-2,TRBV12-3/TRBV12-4,CASSFLTGDGYTF,TGTGCCAGCAGCTTTTTGACAGGGGATGGCTACACCTTC
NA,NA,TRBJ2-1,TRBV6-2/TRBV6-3,CASEKASYNEQFF,TGTGCCAGCGAAAAAGCTTCCTACAATGAGCAGTTCTTC
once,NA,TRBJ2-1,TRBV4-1,CASSRGGLYNEQFF,TGCGCCAGCAGCAGAGGGGGACTCTACAATGAGCAGTTCTTC
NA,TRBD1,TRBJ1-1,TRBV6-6,CASRLQGAEAFF,TGTGCCAGCAGGCTACAGGGGGCTGAAGCTTTCTTT
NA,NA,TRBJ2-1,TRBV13,CASSLDKYEQFF,TGTGCCAGCAGCTTAGACAAGTATGAGCAGTTCTTC
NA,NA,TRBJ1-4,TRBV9,CASSVDQGFELFF,TGTGCCAGCAGCGTAGACCAGGGTTTTGAACTGTTTTTT
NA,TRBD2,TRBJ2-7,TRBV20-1,CSARVGQAGGGTYEQYF,TGCAGTGCTAGAGTCGGGCAAGCGGGGGGAGGGACCTACGAGCAGTACTTC
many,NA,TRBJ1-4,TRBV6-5,CASGYSNEKLFF,TGTGCCAGCGGTTACAGTAATGAAAAACTGTTTTTT
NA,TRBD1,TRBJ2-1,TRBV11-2,CASSQTGGYNEQFF,TGTGCCAGCAGCCAAACAGGGGGCTACAATGAGCAGTTCTTC
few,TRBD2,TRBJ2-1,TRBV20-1,CSATGTSSPLEQFF,TGCAGTGCGACCGGGACTAGCTCTCCCCTTGAGCAGTTCTTC
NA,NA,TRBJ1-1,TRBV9,CASGVGSMVTEAFF,TGTGCCAGCGGCGTAGGGTCCATGGTGACCGAAGCTTTCTTT
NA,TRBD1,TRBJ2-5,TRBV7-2,CASSADRLETQYF,TGTGCCAGCAGCGCGGACAGGTTAGAGACCCAGTACTTC
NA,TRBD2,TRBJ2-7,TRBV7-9,CASSPQSGRAGDEQYF,TGTGCCAGCAGCCCCCAAAGCGGGAGGGCCGGTGACGAGCAGTACTTC
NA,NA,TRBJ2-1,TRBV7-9,CASSSDSAWTQFF,TGTGCCAGCAGCTCGGACTCCGCGTGGACGCAGTTCTTC
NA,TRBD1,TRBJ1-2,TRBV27,CASRQGAHHNYGYTF,TGTGCCAGCAGACAGGGGGCGCATCATAACTATGGCTACACCTTC
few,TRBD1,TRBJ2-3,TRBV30,CAATLQGATTDTQYF,TGTGCCGCTACCCTACAGGGGGCCACCACAGATACGCAGTATTTT
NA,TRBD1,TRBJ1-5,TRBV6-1,CASSDRGRIVVHQPQHF,TGTGCCAGCAGTGACAGGGGGCGCATTGTAGTCCATCAGCCCCAGCATTTT
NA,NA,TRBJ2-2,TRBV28,CASRGPNTGELFF,TGTGCCAGCAGGGGGCCAAACACCGGGGAGCTGTTTTTT
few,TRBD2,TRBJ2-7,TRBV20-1,CSASPSSGRSYEQYF,TGCAGTGCTAGCCCATCGAGCGGGAGATCCTACGAGCAGTACTTC
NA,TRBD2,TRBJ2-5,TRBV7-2,CASSLGGLAGQETQYF,TGTGCCAGCAGCTTAGGGGGACTAGCGGGACAAGAGACCCAGTACTTC
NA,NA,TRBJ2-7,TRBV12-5,CASGPRQGGLGEQYF,TGTGCTAGTGGACCGAGACAGGGAGGATTAGGCGAGCAGTACTTC